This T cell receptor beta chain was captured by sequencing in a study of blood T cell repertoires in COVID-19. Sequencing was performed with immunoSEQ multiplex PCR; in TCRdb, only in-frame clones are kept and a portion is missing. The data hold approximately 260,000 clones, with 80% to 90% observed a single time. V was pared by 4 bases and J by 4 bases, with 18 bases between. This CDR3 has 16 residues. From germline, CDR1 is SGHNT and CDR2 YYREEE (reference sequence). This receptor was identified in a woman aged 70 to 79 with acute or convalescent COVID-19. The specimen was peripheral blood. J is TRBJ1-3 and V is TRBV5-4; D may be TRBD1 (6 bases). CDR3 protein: CASSQGQGQLGNTIYF. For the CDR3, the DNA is TGTGCCAGCAGCCAAGGCCAGGGACAACTCGGAAACACCATATATTTT.